This entry lists 8 T cell receptor beta chains sequenced from one sample in a study of T cells in Graves' hyperthyroidism and ophthalmopathy. Using RNA transcripts as the source, TCR beta CDR3 regions were amplified. The TCR CDR3 first-round RT-PCR relied on the HTBI primer set. TCRdb re-analysed the multiplex PCR reads in MiXCR, keeping a single row per CDR3 protein. The sample includes about 500,000 distinct CDR3 sequences, roughly 15% of them seen just once. Sample: blood. The receptor source for this set is a woman between 18 and 29 years old with Graves' ophthalmopathy.

The chain uses TRBV4-2 and TRBJ1-3; 10 bases match TRBD1. There are 18 residues in the CDR3. J lost 0 bases, V lost 4 bases, and 9 bases had no gene match. CDR1 is LGHNA and CDR2 is YNFKEQ in the germline V gene. DNA of the CDR3: TGTGCCAGCAGCCCCTCTAAGGGACAGGGGTTCTCTGGAAACACCATATATTTT. Its translation is CASSPSKGQGFSGNTIYF.

This clonotype appeared many times. This chain links TRBV2 with TRBJ2-1, with D tentatively TRBD2 (5 bases). The CDR3 spans 12 residues. The germline V and J ends were trimmed by 4 bases and 8 bases, with 9 bases remaining between them. Germline CDR1 is SNHLY and CDR2 is FYNNEI. The CDR3 reads CASSGTGYEQFF. The CDR3 region has the DNA TGTGCCAGCAGTGGGACGGGATATGAGCAGTTCTTC.

The chain carries TRBV20-1 and TRBJ2-1; 7 nucleotides match TRBD2. V was pared by 5 bases and J by 7 bases, with 8 bases of the junction left unmatched. CDR1 and CDR2 (germline): DFQATT, SNEGSKA (reference sequence). CDR3 size: 13 residues. The CDR3 reads CSAGGDPRNEQFF. The CDR3 DNA follows: TGCAGTGCTGGGGGGGACCCAAGAAATGAGCAGTTCTTC.

In its sample, this clonotype was seen many times. The rearrangement joins TRBV12-3 or TRBV12-4 to TRBJ2-2; tentatively, D is TRBD2 (7 bases). There are 17 residues in the CDR3. With 6 bases removed from V and 4 bases from J, the gap between germline ends came to 21 bases. The CDR3 nucleotides are TGTGCCAGCAGCCCGACCCTTGGGGGGGGCGGCACCGGGGAGCTGTTTTTT. Protein: CASSPTLGGGGTGELFF.

This clonotype has more than one count but fewer than ten. The chain uses TRBV28 and TRBJ1-5; D might be TRBD1 (5 bases). With 6 bases removed from V and 2 bases from J, the gap between germline ends came to 14 bases. Germline V CDR1 and CDR2: MDHEN, SYDVKM. This CDR3 contains 15 residues. The CDR3 reads CASRFAGTGNQPQHF. DNA of the CDR3: TGTGCCAGCAGGTTCGCAGGGACGGGCAATCAGCCCCAGCATTTT.

This clonotype was observed at least ten times. The rearrangement joins TRBV5-1 to TRBJ1-1, with D possibly being TRBD1 (5 bases). The germline V and J ends were trimmed by 0 bases and 7 bases, with 7 bases remaining between them. CDR3 size: 12 residues. CDR1 SGHRS and CDR2 YFSETQ come from the germline V gene. CDR3 nucleotides: TGCGCCAGCAGCTTGGGAGGGGATGAAGCTTTCTTT. Translated: CASSLGGDEAFF.

The chain uses TRBV20-1 and TRBJ2-3, with 8 bases matching TRBD1. Germline lookup yields CDR1 DFQATT and CDR2 SNEGSKA (reference sequence). V was clipped by 0 bases and J by 2 bases; unmatched bases: 4. The CDR3 has 15 residues. CDR3 DNA sequence: TGCAGTGCTAGAGACCGGGACAGGACCACAGATACGCAGTATTTT. Translated, it gives CSARDRDRTTDTQYF.

This chain connects TRBV11-2 to TRBJ2-3, with TRBD1 identical over 9 bases. The CDR3 runs to 16 residues. V shed 4 bases and J 2 bases; nucleotides not matched to a gene: 7. Germline CDR1 is SGHAT and CDR2 is FQNNGV. This CDR3 reads CASSYFDRGSTDTQYF. The CDR3 nucleotides read TGTGCCAGCAGCTACTTCGACAGGGGGTCCACAGATACGCAGTATTTT.